These 24 T cell receptor beta chains were all obtained from the same sample, sequenced in a study of neurological immune-mediated disorders. TCRdb reprocessed the 5' RACE reads with MiXCR, giving one entry per CDR3 protein. This table holds approximately 40,000 distinct CDR3 sequences, 4.8% found once. Source material: CD4+ T cells from blood. These receptor sequences come from a man between 18 and 35 years old in good health.

This clonotype was detected ten times or more. The genes are TRBV29-1 and TRBJ2-3; D unclear. Germline-derived CDR1 and CDR2 are SQVTM and ANQGSEA. The CDR3 covers 13 residues. V was shortened by 4 bases and J by 1 base, with 9 bases between the two germline ends. DNA of the CDR3: TGCAGCGTTGTAAACTGGGGCACAGATACGCAGTATTTT. Protein: CSVVNWGTDTQYF.

At least ten counts were recorded for this clonotype. The CDR3 region is CASSPPGQYGYTF. As DNA, the CDR3 is TGTGCCAGCAGTCCGCCGGGGCAATATGGCTACACCTTC. V is TRBV3-1 and J is TRBJ1-2, with a weak D call TRBD1 (5 bases). The CDR3 consists of 13 residues. Trimming left V 6 bases short and J 5 bases short, with 13 bases between. Germline CDR1 reads LGHDT; CDR2 reads YNNKEL (reference sequence). Full variable domain (outside the CDR3, taken from reference TRBV3-1 and TRBJ1-2): DTAVSQTPKYLVTQMGNDKSIKCEQNLGHDTMYWYKQDSKKFLKIMFSYNNKELIINETVPNRFSPKSPDKAHLNLHINSLELGDSAVYFCASSPPGQYGYTFGSGTRLTVV.

This clonotype was observed many times. V and J are TRBV4-2 and TRBJ1-6; TRBD1 is a possible D gene (5 bases). The CDR3 covers 13 residues. Trimming took 0 bases from V and 8 from J, leaving 5 bases between them. The V gene's germline CDR1 is LGHNA and CDR2 YNFKEQ. The chain's CDR3 is CASSQEGDSPLHF. The CDR3 DNA reads as TGTGCCAGCAGCCAAGAGGGGGATTCACCCCTCCACTTT.

This clonotype was recorded many times. The CDR3 region has the DNA TGTGCCAGCTCACGAACAGACAGAGCAGATACGCAGTATTTT. It encodes CASSRTDRADTQYF. The genes are TRBV18 and TRBJ2-3, with D tentatively TRBD1 (5 bases). The CDR3 extends over 14 amino acids. Germline V CDR1 and CDR2: KGHSH, LQKENI. V dropped 4 bases and J dropped 4 bases, with 12 bases sitting between them.

This clonotype was counted ten times or more. The chain recombines TRBV10-1 with TRBJ1-1; D remains unclear. The CDR3 extends over 13 amino acids. The V end was cut by 6 bases, the J end by 3 bases, with 11 bases between. Per germline, CDR1 WNHNN and CDR2 SYGVQD (reference sequence). CDR3 in amino acids: CASSARSDTEAFF. Written as DNA, the CDR3 is TGCGCCAGCAGCGCACGATCAGACACTGAAGCTTTCTTT.

This clonotype came up many times. The chain combines TRBV20-1 with TRBJ2-4; a possible D gene is TRBD2 (5 bases). V shed 5 bases and J shed 0 bases, with 8 bases lying between them. Germline values: CDR1 DFQATT, CDR2 SNEGSKA (reference sequence). The CDR3 covers 13 residues. This CDR3 is CSAVGVAKNIQYF. The CDR3 DNA reads TGCAGTGCTGTCGGGGTAGCCAAAAACATTCAGTACTTC.

This clonotype was counted many times. The chain links TRBV12-3 or TRBV12-4 to TRBJ2-3; D gene ambiguous. CDR3 length equals 15 residues. Trimming left V 4 bases short and J 1 base short, with 12 bases between. The DNA for the CDR3 is TGTGCCAGCAGTTACACCACCTCAGGCACAGATACGCAGTATTTT. Translated, it gives CASSYTTSGTDTQYF.

The chain couples TRBV20-1 to TRBJ2-4, with D unclear. The V gene's germline CDR1 is DFQATT and CDR2 SNEGSKA (reference sequence). V gave up 6 bases and J gave up 4 bases, with 13 bases separating them. CDR3 length: 13 amino acids. CDR3 nucleotide sequence: TGCAGTGCCTTTCCCCCTGAGAAAAACATTCAGTACTTC. Protein product: CSAFPPEKNIQYF.

This clonotype was observed at least ten times. V gene TRBV30 combines with J gene TRBJ2-3; tentative D call: TRBD1 (6 bases). Germline V lookup: CDR1 GTSNPN, CDR2 SVGIG (reference sequence). Trimming took off 3 bases at V and 2 bases at J, with 15 bases between the two ends. This CDR3 region has 15 residues. The CDR3 protein is CAWRTGHLTTDTQYF. CDR3 DNA: TGTGCCTGGAGAACGGGACACCTTACCACAGATACGCAGTATTTT.

This clonotype was counted a few times. The V and J genes are TRBV6-5 and TRBJ1-2, with a weak D call TRBD1 (5 bases). CDR3 length: 13 residues. Trimming stripped 4 bases from V and 3 bases from J, with 9 bases between. CDR1 is MNHEY and CDR2 is SVGAGI in the germline V gene. CDR3 region: CASSSVTDYGYTF. The CDR3 region has the DNA TGTGCCAGCAGTTCGGTGACAGACTATGGCTACACCTTC.

This clonotype was detected many times. The V gene is TRBV27, the J gene TRBJ2-7; possibly TRBD1 for D (5 bases). The CDR3 is 14 amino acids. Deletions cut 2 bases from V and 3 bases from J, with 11 bases between. Germline lookup yields CDR1 MNHEY and CDR2 SMNVEV (reference sequence). CDR3 sequence (DNA): TGTGCCAGCAGTTTACTCGGCAGGGACTACGAGCAGTACTTC. It specifies CASSLLGRDYEQYF.

This clonotype was counted many times. The V call is TRBV5-1, the J call TRBJ2-3; 7 positions agree with TRBD1. After removal of 4 bases from V and 3 bases from J, the junction contained 8 bases not matched to a gene. Germline V gene sequence: CDR1 SGHRS, CDR2 YFSETQ. The CDR3 is 15 amino acids. CDR3 DNA: TGCGCCAGCAGCACCCACGGACAGGAAACAGATACGCAGTATTTT. This translates into CASSTHGQETDTQYF. Complete variable domain (other parts from reference TRBV5-1 and TRBJ2-3): KAGVTQTPRYLIKTRGQQVTLSCSPISGHRSVSWYQQTPGQGLQFLFEYFSETQRNKGNFPGRFSGRQFSNSRSEMNVSTLELGDSALYLCASSTHGQETDTQYFGPGTRLTVL.

By frequency in the sample, this clonotype is medium-sized. The rearrangement uses TRBV5-1 and TRBJ1-1, with D possibly TRBD1 on 6 matching bases. Between the trimmed V and J ends, which lost 5 bases and 2 bases, there was a span of 13 bases. This CDR3 spans 14 amino acids. Germline V gene data show CDR1 as SGHRS and CDR2 as YFSETQ. The CDR3 bases are TGCGCCAGCAGGCAGGGACAACTAAACACTGAAGCTTTCTTT. This sequence encodes CASRQGQLNTEAFF.

Ten or more counts support this clonotype. The CDR3 region has the DNA TGTGCCAGCAGCGTCGACGGGGTCGGCAATCAGCCCCAGCATTTT. It specifies CASSVDGVGNQPQHF. J is TRBJ1-5 and V is TRBV9; D remains ambiguous. Germline assignment: CDR1 SGDLS and CDR2 YYNGEE. This CDR3 is 15 amino acids long. Trimming removed 2 bases from V and 2 bases from J, with 11 bases in between.

This clonotype was counted many times. The chain employs TRBV5-1 and TRBJ2-2, with a tentative D call TRBD2 (5 bases). V lost 0 bases, J lost 4 bases, and 13 bases lay in between. The CDR3 is made up of 16 amino acids. Germline-derived CDR1 and CDR2 are SGHRS and YFSETQ. The CDR3 sequence: CASSLVAGLGTGELFF. The CDR3 nucleotides are TGCGCCAGCAGCTTGGTTGCGGGCCTAGGCACCGGGGAGCTGTTTTTT.

In this sample, this clonotype turned up many times. The chain joins TRBV20-1 to TRBJ2-3, with 8 bases lining up with TRBD2. There are 16 residues in the CDR3. Per the germline V gene, CDR1 is DFQATT and CDR2 is SNEGSKA (reference sequence). V was clipped by 0 bases and J by 2 bases; unmatched bases: 7. CDR3 coding DNA: TGCAGTGCTAGAGACTTCGGGCGGGGGGCCACAGATACGCAGTATTTT. Amino acid sequence: CSARDFGRGATDTQYF.

Many counts were recorded for this clonotype. The genes are TRBV5-1 and TRBJ2-1, with a possible D match to TRBD2 (6 bases). The CDR3 runs to 15 residues. V was clipped by 2 bases and J by 0 bases, with 9 bases between them. Germline CDR1 SGHRS, CDR2 YFSETQ. As DNA, the CDR3 is TGCGCCAGCAGCTTCGGACTAAGCTCCTACAATGAGCAGTTCTTC. It translates to CASSFGLSSYNEQFF. Using reference TRBV5-1 and TRBJ2-1 for the parts outside the CDR3, the full variable domain is KAGVTQTPRYLIKTRGQQVTLSCSPISGHRSVSWYQQTPGQGLQFLFEYFSETQRNKGNFPGRFSGRQFSNSRSEMNVSTLELGDSALYLCASSFGLSSYNEQFFGPGTRLTVL.

This clonotype appeared many times. The chain has TRBV11-1 and TRBJ2-1; 8 bases match TRBD2. From germline, CDR1 is SGHAT and CDR2 FQDESV (reference sequence). This CDR3 spans 15 amino acids. Losses at the gene ends were 7 bases for V and 1 base for J; bases not matched to a gene: 6. CDR3 in DNA: TGTGCCAGCACCTTGCGGGGGGTTTCCTACAATGAGCAGTTCTTC. Protein: CASTLRGVSYNEQFF.

This clonotype was counted many times. The chain combines TRBV6-5 with TRBJ1-2; no firm D call. The CDR3 covers 14 residues. CDR1 is MNHEY, CDR2 SVGAGI, per germline. V was pared by 6 bases and J by 2 bases, with 13 bases between. Here the CDR3 reads CASRTSTGNYGYTF. CDR3 DNA: TGTGCCAGCAGGACGTCTACGGGGAACTATGGCTACACCTTC.

Ten or more counts support this clonotype. V is TRBV7-3 and J is TRBJ1-2, with D tentatively TRBD1 (5 bases). The germline V gene has CDR1 SGHTA and CDR2 FQGTGA. Trimming shortened V by 5 bases and J by 6 bases, and 13 bases separated the two germline ends. CDR3 length equals 13 residues. The CDR3 reads CASSPTGADGYTF. The DNA of the CDR3 is TGTGCCAGCAGCCCTACCGGGGCAGATGGCTACACCTTC.

This clonotype has at least ten counts. The chain recombines TRBV6-1 with TRBJ1-4; D possibly corresponds to TRBD1 (6 bases). The germline V gene has CDR1 MNHNS and CDR2 SASEGT. V gave up 6 bases and J gave up 0 bases, with 14 bases separating them. This CDR3 has 16 amino acids. CDR3 bases: TGTGCCAGCAGCCCCCGGGACACAACAACTAATGAAAAACTGTTTTTT. It codes for CASSPRDTTTNEKLFF.

This clonotype has only a few counts. The CDR3 sequence is CAGSPQGRSQPQHF. CDR3 coding DNA: TGTGCCGGCAGCCCCCAGGGGCGCAGCCAGCCCCAGCATTTT. The chain employs TRBV30 and TRBJ1-5, with D tentatively TRBD1 (6 bases). V lost 8 bases and J 7 bases, leaving 21 bases between the germline ends. There are 14 residues in the CDR3. Per the germline V gene, CDR1 is GTSNPN and CDR2 is SVGIG (reference sequence).

There are many counts of this clonotype. The chain recombines TRBV6-5 with TRBJ1-2; D perhaps matches TRBD1 (5 bases). Germline CDR1 reads MNHEY; CDR2 reads SVGAGI. The CDR3 has 14 residues. Trimming took 2 bases from V and 7 from J, leaving 14 bases between them. This chain's CDR3 is CASSYLPGDLGYTF. CDR3 sequence (DNA): TGTGCCAGCAGTTACCTCCCGGGGGATCTTGGCTACACCTTC.

The table lists this clonotype with many counts. CDR3 loop: CASSLTTQETQYF. CDR3 in DNA: TGTGCCAGCTCACTCACGACCCAAGAGACCCAGTACTTC. The chain employs TRBV18 and TRBJ2-5; D is uncertain. V was trimmed by 4 bases and J by 1 base, leaving 7 bases between them. This CDR3 comprises 13 residues. Germline V gene lookup returns CDR1 KGHSH and CDR2 LQKENI.